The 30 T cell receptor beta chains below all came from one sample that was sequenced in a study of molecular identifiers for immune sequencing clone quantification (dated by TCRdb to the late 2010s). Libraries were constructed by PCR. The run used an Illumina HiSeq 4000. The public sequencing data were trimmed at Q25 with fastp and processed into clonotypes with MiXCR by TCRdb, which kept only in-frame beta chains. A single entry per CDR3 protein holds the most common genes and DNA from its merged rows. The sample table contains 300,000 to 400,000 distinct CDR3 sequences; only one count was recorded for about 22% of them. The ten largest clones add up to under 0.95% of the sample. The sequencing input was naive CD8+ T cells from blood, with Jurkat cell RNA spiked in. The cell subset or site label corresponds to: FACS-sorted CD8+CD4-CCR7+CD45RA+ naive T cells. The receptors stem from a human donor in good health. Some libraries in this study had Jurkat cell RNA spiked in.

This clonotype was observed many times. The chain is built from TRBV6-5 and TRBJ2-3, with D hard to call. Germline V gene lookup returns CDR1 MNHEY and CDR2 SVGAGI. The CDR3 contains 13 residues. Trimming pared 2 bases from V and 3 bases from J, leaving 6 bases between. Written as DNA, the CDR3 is TGTGCCAGCAGTTACGCAGTAACAGATACGCAGTATTTT. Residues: CASSYAVTDTQYF.

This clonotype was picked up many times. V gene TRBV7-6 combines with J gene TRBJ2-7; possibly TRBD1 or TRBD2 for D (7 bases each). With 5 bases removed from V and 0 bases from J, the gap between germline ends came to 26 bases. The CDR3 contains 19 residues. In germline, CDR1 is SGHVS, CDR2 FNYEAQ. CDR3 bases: TGTGCCAGCAGCCCCATCGGGACAGCTGAGCTAGCGGCCTCCTACGAGCAGTACTTC. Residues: CASSPIGTAELAASYEQYF.

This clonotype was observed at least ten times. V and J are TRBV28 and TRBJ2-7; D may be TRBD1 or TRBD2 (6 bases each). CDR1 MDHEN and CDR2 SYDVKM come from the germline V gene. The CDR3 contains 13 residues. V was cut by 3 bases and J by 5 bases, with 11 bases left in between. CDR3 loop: CASSFSGGNEQYF. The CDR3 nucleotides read TGTGCCAGCAGTTTTTCCGGGGGCAACGAGCAGTACTTC.

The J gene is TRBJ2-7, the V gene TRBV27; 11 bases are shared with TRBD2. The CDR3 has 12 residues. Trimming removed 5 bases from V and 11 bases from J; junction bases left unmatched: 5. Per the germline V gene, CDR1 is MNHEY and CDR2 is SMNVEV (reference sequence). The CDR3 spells CASSHSTSGEYF. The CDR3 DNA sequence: TGTGCCAGCAGTCACTCGACTAGCGGGGAGTACTTC.

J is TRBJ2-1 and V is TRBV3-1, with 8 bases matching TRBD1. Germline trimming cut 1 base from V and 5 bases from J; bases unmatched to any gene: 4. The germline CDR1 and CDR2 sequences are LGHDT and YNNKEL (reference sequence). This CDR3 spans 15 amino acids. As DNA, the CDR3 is TGTGCCAGCAGCCAAGGGGGACAGGAGAACAATGAGCAGTTCTTC. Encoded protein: CASSQGGQENNEQFF.

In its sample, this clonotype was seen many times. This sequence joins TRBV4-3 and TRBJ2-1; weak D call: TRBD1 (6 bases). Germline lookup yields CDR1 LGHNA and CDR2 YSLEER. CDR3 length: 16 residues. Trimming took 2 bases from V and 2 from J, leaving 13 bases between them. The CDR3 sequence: CASSQNRVGPYNEQFF. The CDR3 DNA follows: TGCGCCAGCAGCCAAAACAGGGTAGGGCCCTACAATGAGCAGTTCTTC.

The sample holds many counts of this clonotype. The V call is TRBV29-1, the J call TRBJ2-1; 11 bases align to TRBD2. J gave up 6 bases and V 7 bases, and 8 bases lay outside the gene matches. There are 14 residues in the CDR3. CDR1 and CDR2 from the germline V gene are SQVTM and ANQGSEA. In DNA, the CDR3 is TGCAGCGCTAGCGGGAGGCGATTTGGCAATGAGCAGTTCTTC. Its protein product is CSASGRRFGNEQFF.

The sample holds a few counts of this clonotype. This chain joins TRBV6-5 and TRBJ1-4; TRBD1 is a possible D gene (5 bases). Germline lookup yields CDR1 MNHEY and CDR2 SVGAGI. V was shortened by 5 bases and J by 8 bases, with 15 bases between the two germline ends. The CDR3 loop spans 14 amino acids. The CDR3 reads CASSPTGLREKLFF. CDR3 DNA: TGTGCCAGCAGTCCCACGGGGCTTCGGGAAAAACTGTTTTTT.

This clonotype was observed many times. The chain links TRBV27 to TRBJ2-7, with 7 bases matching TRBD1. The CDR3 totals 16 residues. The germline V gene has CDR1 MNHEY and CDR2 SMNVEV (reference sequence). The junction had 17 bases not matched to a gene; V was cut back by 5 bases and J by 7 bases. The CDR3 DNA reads TGTGCCAGCAGTCTCTCCCGGGACAGAGTTCCGGAAGAGCAGTACTTC. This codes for CASSLSRDRVPEEQYF.

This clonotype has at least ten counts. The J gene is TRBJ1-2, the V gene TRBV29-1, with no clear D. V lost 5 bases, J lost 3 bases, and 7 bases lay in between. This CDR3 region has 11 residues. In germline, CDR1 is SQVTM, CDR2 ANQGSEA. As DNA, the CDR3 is TGCAGCGTTCGTCCCGACTATGGCTACACCTTC. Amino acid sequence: CSVRPDYGYTF.

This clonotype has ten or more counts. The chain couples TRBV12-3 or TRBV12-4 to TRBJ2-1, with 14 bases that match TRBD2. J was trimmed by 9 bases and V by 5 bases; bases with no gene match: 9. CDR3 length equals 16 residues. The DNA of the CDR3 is TGTGCCAGCAGTGATGGGACTAGCGGGAGTATTAGTGAGCAGTTCTTC. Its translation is CASSDGTSGSISEQFF.

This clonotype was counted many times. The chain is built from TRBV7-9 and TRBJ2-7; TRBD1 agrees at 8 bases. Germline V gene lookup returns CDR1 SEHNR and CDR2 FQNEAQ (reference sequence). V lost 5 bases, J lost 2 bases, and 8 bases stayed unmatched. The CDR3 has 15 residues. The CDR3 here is CASSARQGPPYEQYF. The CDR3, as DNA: TGTGCCAGCAGCGCCCGACAGGGGCCCCCCTACGAGCAGTACTTC.

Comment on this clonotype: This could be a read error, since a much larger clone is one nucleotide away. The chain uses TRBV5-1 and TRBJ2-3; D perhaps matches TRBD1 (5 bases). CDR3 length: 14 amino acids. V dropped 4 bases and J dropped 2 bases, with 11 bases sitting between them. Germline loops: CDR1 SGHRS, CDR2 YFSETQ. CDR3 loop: CASSIGADTDTQYF. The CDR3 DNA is TGCGCCAGCAGCATTGGGGCTGACACAGATACGCAGTATTTT.

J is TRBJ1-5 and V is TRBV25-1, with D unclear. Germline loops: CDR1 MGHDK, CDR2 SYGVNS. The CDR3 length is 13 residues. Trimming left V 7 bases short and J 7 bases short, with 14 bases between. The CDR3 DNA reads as TGTGCCAGCACCCCTAGGAGCTGGCAGCCCCAGCATTTT. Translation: CASTPRSWQPQHF.

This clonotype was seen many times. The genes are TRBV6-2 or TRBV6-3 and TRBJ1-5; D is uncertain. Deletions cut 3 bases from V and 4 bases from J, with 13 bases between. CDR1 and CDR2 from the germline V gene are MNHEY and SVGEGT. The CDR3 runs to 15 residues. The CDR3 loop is CASSYKYVMNQPQHF. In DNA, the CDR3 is TGTGCCAGCAGTTATAAATACGTGATGAATCAGCCCCAGCATTTT.

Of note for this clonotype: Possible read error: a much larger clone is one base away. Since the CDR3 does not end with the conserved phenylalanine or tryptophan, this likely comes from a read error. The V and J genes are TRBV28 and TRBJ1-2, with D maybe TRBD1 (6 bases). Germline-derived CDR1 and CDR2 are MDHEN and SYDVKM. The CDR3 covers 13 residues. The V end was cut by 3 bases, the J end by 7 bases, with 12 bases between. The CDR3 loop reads CASSFAGAPGYTL. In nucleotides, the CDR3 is TGTGCCAGCAGTTTTGCGGGGGCGCCTGGCTACACCCTC.

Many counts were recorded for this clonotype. CDR3 DNA sequence: TGTGCCAGCAGCACCACAGGGTCCGCCAACGTCCTGACTTTC. It codes for CASSTTGSANVLTF. V gene TRBV7-3 combines with J gene TRBJ2-6; D is perhaps TRBD1 (6 bases). V was trimmed by 5 bases and J by 7 bases, leaving 12 bases between them. Per the germline V gene, CDR1 is SGHTA and CDR2 is FQGTGA. The CDR3 is 14 residues long.

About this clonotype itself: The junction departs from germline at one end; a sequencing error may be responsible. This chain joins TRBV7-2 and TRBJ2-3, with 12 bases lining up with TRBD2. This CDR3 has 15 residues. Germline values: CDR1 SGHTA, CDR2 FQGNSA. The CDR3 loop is CAGSQLAGGVDTQYF. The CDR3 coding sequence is TGTGCCGGCAGCCAACTAGCGGGAGGTGTAGATACGCAGTATTTT.

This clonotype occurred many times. CDR3 sequence reads: CASSLVAAEAFF. The CDR3 DNA follows: TGTGCCAGCAGCTTAGTGGCAGCTGAAGCTTTCTTT. This rearrangement joins TRBV7-9 to TRBJ1-1; no reliable D call. CDR3 length: 12 residues. CDR1 is SEHNR, CDR2 FQNEAQ, per germline (reference sequence). V gave up 1 base and J gave up 6 bases, with 6 bases separating them.

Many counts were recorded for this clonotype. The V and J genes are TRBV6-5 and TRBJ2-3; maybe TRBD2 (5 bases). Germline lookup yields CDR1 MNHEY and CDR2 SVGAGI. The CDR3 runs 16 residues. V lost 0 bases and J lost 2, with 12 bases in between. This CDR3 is CASSYSKRAATDTQYF. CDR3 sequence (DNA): TGTGCCAGCAGTTACTCTAAGAGGGCCGCCACAGATACGCAGTATTTT.

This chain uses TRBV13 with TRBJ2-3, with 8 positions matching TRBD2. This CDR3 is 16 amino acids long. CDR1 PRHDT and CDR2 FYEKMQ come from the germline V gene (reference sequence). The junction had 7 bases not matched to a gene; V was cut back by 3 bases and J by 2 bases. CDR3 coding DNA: TGTGCCAGCAGCTTGCTGCAGCGGGGGATCACAGATACGCAGTATTTT. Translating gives CASSLLQRGITDTQYF.

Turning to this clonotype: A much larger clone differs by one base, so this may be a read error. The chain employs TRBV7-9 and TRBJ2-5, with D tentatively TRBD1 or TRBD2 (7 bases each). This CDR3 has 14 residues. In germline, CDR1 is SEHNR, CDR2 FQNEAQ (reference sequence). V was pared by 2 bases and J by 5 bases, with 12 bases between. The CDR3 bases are TGTGCCAGCAGCTTAACAGGGGAGGGGGAGACCCAGTACTTC. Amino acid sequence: CASSLTGEGETQYF.

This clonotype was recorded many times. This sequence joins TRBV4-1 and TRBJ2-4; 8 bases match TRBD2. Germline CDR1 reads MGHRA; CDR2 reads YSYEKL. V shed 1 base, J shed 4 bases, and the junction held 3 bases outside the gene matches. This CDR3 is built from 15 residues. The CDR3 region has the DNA TGCGCCAGCAGCCAAGCGCGGGGGGTAAAAAACATTCAGTACTTC. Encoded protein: CASSQARGVKNIQYF.

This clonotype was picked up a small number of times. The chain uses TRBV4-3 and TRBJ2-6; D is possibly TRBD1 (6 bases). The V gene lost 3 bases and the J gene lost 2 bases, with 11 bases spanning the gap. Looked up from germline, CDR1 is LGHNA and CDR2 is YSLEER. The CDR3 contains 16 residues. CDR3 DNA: TGCGCCAGCAGCCATCACAGGGATACTGGGGCCAACGTCCTGACTTTC. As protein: CASSHHRDTGANVLTF.

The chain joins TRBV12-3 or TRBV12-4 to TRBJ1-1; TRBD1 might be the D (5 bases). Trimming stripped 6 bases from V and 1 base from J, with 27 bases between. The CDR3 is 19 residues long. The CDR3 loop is CASSPFLGAISQPNTEAFF. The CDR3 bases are TGTGCCAGCAGCCCCTTTCTAGGGGCAATCAGTCAGCCGAACACTGAAGCTTTCTTT.

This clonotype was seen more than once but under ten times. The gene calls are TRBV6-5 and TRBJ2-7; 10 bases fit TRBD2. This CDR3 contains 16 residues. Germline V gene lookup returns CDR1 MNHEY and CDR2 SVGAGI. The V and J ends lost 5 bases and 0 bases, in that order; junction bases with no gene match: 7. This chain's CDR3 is CASSPYSGGHSYEQYF. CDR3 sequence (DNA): TGTGCCAGCAGTCCTTATAGCGGGGGGCACTCCTACGAGCAGTACTTC.

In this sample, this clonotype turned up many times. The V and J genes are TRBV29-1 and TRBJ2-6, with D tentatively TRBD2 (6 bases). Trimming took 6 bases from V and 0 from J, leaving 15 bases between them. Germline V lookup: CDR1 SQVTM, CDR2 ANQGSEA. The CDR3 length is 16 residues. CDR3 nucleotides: TGCAGCGTCCTTCTAGCGCTCGTCTCTGGGGCCAACGTCCTGACTTTC. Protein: CSVLLALVSGANVLTF.

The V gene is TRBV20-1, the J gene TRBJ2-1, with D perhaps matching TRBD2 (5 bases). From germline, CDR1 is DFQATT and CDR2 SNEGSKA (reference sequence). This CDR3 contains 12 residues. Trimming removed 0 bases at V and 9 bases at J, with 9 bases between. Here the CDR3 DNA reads TGCAGTGCTAGAGAACTAGGGAGTGAGCAGTTCTTC. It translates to CSARELGSEQFF.

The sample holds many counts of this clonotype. The CDR3 DNA is TGTGCCAGCAGCCAAGATCGACGCAGCAGTTCAGAGACCCAGTACTTC. Translated, it gives CASSQDRRSSSETQYF. The V and J genes are TRBV14 and TRBJ2-5; D ambiguous. The CDR3 extends over 16 amino acids. Germline lookup yields CDR1 SGHDN and CDR2 FVKESK. V lost 0 bases, J lost 4 bases, and 15 bases lay in between.

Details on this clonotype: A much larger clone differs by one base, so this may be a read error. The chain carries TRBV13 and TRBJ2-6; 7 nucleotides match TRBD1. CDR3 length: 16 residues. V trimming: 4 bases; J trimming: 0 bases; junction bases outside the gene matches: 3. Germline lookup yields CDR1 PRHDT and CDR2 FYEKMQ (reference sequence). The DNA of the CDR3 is TGTGCCAGCAGCTGGACAGGTTGCTCTGGGGCCAACGTCCTGACTTTC. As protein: CASSWTGCSGANVLTF.